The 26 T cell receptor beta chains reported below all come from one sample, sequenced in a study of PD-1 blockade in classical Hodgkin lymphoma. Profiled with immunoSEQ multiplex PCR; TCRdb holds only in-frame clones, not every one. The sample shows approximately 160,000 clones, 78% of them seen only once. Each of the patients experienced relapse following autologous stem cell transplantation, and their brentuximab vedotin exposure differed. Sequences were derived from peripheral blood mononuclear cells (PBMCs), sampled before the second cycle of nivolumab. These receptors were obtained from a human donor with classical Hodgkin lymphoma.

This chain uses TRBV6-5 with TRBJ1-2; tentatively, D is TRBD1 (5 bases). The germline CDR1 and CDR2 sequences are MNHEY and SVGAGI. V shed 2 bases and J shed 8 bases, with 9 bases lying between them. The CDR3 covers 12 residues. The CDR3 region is CASSYEGRGYTF. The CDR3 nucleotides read TGTGCCAGCAGTTACGAGGGACGCGGCTACACCTTC.

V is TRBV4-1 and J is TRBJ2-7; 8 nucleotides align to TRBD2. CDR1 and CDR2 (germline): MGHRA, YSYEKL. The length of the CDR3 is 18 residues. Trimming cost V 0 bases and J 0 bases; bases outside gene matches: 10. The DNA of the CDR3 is TGCGCCAGCAGCCAAGAGCGGTTACTGGCGGGAGGCTCCTACGAGCAGTACTTC. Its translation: CASSQERLLAGGSYEQYF.

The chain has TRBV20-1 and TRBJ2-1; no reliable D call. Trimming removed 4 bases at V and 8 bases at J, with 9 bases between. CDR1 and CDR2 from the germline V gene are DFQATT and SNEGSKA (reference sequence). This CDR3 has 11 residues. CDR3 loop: CSATPRDEQFF. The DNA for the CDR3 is TGCAGTGCTACCCCTCGGGATGAGCAGTTCTTC.

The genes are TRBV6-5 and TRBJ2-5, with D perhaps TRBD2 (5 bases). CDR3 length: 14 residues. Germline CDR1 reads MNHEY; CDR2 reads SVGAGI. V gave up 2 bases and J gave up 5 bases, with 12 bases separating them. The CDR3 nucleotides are TGTGCCAGCAGTTACGGGGATTGGAGGGAGACCCAGTACTTC. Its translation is CASSYGDWRETQYF.

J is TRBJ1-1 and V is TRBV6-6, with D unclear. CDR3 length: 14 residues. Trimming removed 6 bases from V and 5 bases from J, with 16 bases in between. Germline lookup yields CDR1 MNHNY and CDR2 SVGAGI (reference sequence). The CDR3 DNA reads TGTGCCAGCAGACCCCGACGGGGTGGGACTGAAGCTTTCTTT. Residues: CASRPRRGGTEAFF.

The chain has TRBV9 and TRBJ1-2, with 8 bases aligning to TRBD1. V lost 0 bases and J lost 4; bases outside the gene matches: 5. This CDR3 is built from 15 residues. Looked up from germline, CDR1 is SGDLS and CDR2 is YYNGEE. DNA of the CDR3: TGTGCCAGCAGCGTAGGGACAGGGACCATCTATGGCTACACCTTC. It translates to CASSVGTGTIYGYTF.

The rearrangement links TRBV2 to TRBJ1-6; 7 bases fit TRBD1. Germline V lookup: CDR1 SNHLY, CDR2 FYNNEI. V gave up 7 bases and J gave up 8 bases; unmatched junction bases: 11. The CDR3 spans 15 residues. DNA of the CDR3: TGTGCCAGCACCACCCGACAGGGAGGGGATTCACCCCTCCACTTT. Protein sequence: CASTTRQGGDSPLHF. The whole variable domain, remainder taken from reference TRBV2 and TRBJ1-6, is EPEVTQTPSHQVTQMGQEVILRCVPISNHLYFYWYRQILGQKVEFLVSFYNNEISEKSEIFDDQFSVERPDGSNFTLKIRSTKLEDSAMYFCASTTRQGGDSPLHFGNGTRLTVT.

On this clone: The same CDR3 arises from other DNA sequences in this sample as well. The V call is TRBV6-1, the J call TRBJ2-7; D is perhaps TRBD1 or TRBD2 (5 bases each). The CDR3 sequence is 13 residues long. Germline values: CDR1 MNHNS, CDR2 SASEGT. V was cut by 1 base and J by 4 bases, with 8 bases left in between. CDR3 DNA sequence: TGTGCCAGCAGTGAAGTATGGGGGTACGAGCAGTACTTC. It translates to CASSEVWGYEQYF.

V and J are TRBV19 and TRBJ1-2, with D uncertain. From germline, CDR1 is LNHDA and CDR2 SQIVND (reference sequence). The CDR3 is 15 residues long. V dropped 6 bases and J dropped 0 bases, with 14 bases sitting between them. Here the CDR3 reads CASRPAGLTNYGYTF. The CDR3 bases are TGTGCCAGTAGGCCAGCCGGGCTGACTAACTATGGCTACACCTTC.

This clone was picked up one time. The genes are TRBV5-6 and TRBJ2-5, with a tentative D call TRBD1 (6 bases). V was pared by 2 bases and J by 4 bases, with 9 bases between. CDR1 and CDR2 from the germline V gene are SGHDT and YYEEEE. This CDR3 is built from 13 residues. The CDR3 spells CASSLVRGETQYF. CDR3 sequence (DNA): TGTGCCAGCAGCTTAGTCAGGGGAGAGACCCAGTACTTC. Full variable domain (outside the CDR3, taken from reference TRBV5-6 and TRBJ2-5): DAGVTQSPTHLIKTRGQQVTLRCSPKSGHDTVSWYQQALGQGPQFIFQYYEEEERQRGNFPDRFSGHQFPNYSSELNVNALLLGDSALYLCASSLVRGETQYFGPGTRLLVL.

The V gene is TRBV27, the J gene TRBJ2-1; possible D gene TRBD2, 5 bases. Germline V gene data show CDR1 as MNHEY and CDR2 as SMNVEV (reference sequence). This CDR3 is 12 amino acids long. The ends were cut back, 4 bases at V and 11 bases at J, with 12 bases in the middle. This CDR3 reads CASSSPLEKQFF. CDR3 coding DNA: TGTGCCAGCAGTTCCCCACTAGAAAAGCAGTTCTTC.

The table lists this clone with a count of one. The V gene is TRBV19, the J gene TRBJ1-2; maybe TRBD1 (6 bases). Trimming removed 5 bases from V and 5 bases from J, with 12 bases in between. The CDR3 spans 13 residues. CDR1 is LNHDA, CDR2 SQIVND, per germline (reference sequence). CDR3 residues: CASSRTDLYGYTF. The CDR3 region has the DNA TGTGCCAGTAGTCGGACAGACTTGTATGGCTACACCTTC.

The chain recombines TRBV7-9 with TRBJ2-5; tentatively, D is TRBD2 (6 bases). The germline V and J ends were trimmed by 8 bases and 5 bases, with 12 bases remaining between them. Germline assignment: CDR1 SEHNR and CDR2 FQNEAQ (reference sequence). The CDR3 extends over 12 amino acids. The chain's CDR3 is CASERARETQYF. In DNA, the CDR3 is TGTGCCAGCGAGCGGGCGCGGGAGACCCAGTACTTC.

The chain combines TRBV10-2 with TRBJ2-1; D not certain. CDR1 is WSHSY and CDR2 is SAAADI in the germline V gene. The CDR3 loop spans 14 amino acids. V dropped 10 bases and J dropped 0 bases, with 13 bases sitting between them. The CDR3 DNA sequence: TGCGCCACCAGGACGGTTGACTCCTACAATGAGCAGTTCTTC. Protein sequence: CATRTVDSYNEQFF.

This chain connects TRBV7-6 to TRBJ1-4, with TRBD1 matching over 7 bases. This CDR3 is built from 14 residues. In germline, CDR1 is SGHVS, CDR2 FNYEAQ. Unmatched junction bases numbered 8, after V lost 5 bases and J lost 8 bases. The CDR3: CASSARQGGEKLFF. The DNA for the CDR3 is TGTGCCAGCAGCGCCAGACAGGGTGGGGAAAAACTGTTTTTT. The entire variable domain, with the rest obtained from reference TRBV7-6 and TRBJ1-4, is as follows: GAGVSQSPRYKVTKRGQDVALRCDPISGHVSLYWYRQALGQGPEFLTYFNYEAQQDKSGLPNDRFSAERPEGSISTLTIQRTEQRDSAMYRCASSARQGGEKLFFGSGTQLSVL.

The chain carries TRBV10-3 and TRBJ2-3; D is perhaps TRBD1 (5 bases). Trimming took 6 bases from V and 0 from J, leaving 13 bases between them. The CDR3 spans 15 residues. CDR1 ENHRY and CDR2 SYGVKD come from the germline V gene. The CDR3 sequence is CAIRSDTISTDTQYF. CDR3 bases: TGTGCCATCAGATCGGACACCATAAGCACAGATACGCAGTATTTT.

In nucleotides, the CDR3 is TGTGCCAGTAGTATACTTCAGAGGACTGAAGCTTTCTTT. It encodes CASSILQRTEAFF. This chain links TRBV19 with TRBJ1-1, with D unclear. CDR1 is LNHDA, CDR2 SQIVND, per germline (reference sequence). The CDR3 totals 13 residues. V dropped 2 bases and J dropped 5 bases, with 9 bases sitting between them.

The chain's CDR3 is CASSTRQGVSNQPQHF. In nucleotides, the CDR3 is TGTGCCAGTAGTACCAGACAGGGGGTAAGCAATCAGCCCCAGCATTTT. This rearrangement joins TRBV19 to TRBJ1-5; 9 bases line up with TRBD1. Germline CDR1 reads LNHDA; CDR2 reads SQIVND (reference sequence). With V trimmed by 4 bases and J by 1 base, 5 bases remained unmatched. This CDR3 has 16 amino acids.

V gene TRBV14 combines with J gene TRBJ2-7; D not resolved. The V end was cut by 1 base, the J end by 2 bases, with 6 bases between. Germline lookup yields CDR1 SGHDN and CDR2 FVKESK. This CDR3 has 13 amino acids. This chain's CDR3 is CASSQGLAYEQYF. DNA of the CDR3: TGTGCCAGCAGCCAAGGCCTAGCCTACGAGCAGTACTTC.

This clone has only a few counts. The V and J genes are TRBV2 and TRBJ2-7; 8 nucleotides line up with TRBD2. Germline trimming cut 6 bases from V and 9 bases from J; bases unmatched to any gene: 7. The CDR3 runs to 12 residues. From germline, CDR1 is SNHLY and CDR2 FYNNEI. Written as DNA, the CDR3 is TGTGCCAGCAGGCGCGGGGGGCCAGTGCAGTACTTC. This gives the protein CASRRGGPVQYF. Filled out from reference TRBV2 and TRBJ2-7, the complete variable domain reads EPEVTQTPSHQVTQMGQEVILRCVPISNHLYFYWYRQILGQKVEFLVSFYNNEISEKSEIFDDQFSVERPDGSNFTLKIRSTKLEDSAMYFCASRRGGPVQYFGPGTRLTVT.

CDR3 sequence: CASSSPGGYTF. DNA of the CDR3: TGTGCCAGCAGTTCCCCCGGTGGCTACACCTTC. This rearrangement joins TRBV6-6 to TRBJ1-2; no firm D call. Trimming shortened V by 4 bases and J by 7 bases, and 7 bases separated the two germline ends. Germline CDR1 is MNHNY and CDR2 is SVGAGI (reference sequence). The CDR3 covers 11 residues.

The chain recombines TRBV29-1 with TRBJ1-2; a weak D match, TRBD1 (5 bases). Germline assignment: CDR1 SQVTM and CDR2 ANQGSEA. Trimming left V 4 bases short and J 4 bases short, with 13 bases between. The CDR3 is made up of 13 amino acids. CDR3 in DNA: TGCAGCGTTGCGGTCAGGGAAGGCTATGGCTACACCTTC. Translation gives CSVAVREGYGYTF.

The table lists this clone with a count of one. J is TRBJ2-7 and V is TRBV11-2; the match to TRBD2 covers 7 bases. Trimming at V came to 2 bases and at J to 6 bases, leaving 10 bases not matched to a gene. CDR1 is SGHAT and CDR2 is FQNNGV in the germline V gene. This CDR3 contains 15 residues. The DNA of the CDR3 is TGTGCCAGCAGCTTAAATGGCGGGAGTTCCCTCGAGCAGTACTTC. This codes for CASSLNGGSSLEQYF.

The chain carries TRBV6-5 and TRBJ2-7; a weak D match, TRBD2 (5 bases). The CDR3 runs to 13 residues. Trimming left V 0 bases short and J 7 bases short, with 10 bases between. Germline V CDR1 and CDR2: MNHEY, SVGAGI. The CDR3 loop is CASSYSRGLEQYF. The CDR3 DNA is TGTGCCAGCAGTTACTCGAGAGGGCTAGAGCAGTACTTC.

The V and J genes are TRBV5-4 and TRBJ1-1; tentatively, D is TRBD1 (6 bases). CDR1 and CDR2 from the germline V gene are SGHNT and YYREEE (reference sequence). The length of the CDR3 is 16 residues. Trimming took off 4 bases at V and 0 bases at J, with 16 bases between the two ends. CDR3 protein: CASSRQGTGVNTEAFF. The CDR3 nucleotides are TGTGCCAGCAGCCGGCAGGGGACGGGAGTGAACACTGAAGCTTTCTTT.

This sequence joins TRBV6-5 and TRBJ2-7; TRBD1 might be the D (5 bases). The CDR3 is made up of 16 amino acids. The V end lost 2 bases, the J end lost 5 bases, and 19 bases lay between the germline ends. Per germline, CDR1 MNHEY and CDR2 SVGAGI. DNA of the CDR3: TGTGCCAGCAGTTACGGCAGGGTCCATAGTCGGGACGAGCAGTACTTC. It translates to CASSYGRVHSRDEQYF.